This T cell receptor beta chain came from a study of T cell responses to AZD1222 COVID-19 vaccine. Study background: Analysis merged second doses at about 4 or about 12 weeks. Points from the study as a whole: Recipients of two AZD1222 doses showed rising Spike-specific TCR breadth and depth. Among the donors, most were white British and more were female, and clonal diversity was possibly underestimated. Baseline serology detected seropositivity in only five or six AZD1222 recipients.

For this clone: Its cognate antigen is unknown.

Clones were read by immunoSEQ multiplex PCR, and TCRdb kept only the in-frame ones, dropping some. Of about 110,000 clones listed, about four fifths are singletons. The sample consisted of peripheral blood, taken on day 0 of AZD1222 vaccination. This clonotype was sampled from an adult in good health.

The CDR3 bases are TGTGCCAGCTCACCGGGGACAGGGGGAAACTATGGCTACACCTTC. This gives the protein CASSPGTGGNYGYTF. The genes are TRBV18 and TRBJ1-2, with 11 bases matching TRBD1. Germline V gives CDR1 KGHSH, CDR2 LQKENI. This CDR3 comprises 15 residues. Trimming took 3 bases from V and 2 from J; bases not matched to a gene: 2.